Sequencing of this T cell receptor (beta chain) was carried out in a study of cytomegalovirus exposure and HLA in healthy donors. Researchers ran the PCR with 60 Vbeta and 13 Jbeta primers. This table comes from immunoSEQ multiplex PCR, and its TCRdb copy is limited to in-frame clones, with some not included. Here the sample spans over 90,000 clones, roughly 83% being singletons. Study conclusions and caveats: Rarity marked most TCR sequences, yet some public TCRs occurred in many donors. For most TCR beta V segments, an earlier analysis put the productive rate at about 87% or about 30% of the time. Confirmation in vitro established that three CMV-associated chains were specific for CMV antigens. An assumption of roughly uniform sequencing depth across donors underlay the presence/absence analyses.

As regards this clone: As yet, its antigen is unknown.

Sequencing was done on a sample of PBMCs. This clonotype was sampled from a man aged 35 to 55 in good health and CMV-seronegative.

CDR3 coding DNA: TGTGCCAGCAGCTACCGGGACAGGGGTATTCACACCTTC. This gives the protein CASSYRDRGIHTF. The chain recombines TRBV7-2 with TRBJ1-2; TRBD1 matches 10 bases. Trimming at V came to 4 bases and at J to 12 bases, leaving 8 bases not matched to a gene. The V gene's germline CDR1 is SGHTA and CDR2 FQGNSA. The CDR3 runs 13 residues.